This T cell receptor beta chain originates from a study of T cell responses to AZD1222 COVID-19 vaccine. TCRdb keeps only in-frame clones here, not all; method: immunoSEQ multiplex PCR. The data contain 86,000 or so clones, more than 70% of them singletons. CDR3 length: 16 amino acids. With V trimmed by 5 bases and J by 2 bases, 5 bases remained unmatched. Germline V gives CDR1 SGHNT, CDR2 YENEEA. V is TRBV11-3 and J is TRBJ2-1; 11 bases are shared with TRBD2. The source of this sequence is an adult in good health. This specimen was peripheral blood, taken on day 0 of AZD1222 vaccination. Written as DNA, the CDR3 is TGTGCCAGCAGCGGCCCGGGACTAGCGGCCTACAATGAGCAGTTCTTC. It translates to CASSGPGLAAYNEQFF.